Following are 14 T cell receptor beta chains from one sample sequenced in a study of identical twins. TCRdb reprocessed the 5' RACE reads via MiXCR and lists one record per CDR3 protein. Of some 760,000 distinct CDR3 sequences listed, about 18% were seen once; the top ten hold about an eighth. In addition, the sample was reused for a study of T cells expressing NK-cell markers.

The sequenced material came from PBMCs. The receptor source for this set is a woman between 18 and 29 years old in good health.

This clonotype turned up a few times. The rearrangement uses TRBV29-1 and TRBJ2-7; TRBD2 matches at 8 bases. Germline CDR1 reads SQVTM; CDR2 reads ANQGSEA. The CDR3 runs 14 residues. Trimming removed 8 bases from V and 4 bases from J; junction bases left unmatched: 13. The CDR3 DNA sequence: TGCAGCTTCATCAGCGGGGGTCAGCCTTACGAGCAGTACTTC. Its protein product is CSFISGGQPYEQYF.

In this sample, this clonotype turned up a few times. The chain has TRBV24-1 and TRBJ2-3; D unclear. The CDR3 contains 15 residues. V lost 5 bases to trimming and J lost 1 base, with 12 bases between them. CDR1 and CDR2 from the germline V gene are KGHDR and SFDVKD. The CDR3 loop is CATSGLKRGTDTQYF. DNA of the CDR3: TGTGCCACCAGTGGACTGAAACGGGGCACAGATACGCAGTATTTT.

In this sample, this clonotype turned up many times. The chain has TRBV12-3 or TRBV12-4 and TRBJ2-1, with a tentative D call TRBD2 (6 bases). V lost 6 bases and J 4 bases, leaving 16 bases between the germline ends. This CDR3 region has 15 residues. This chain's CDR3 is CASRKVEGLYNEQFF. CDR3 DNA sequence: TGTGCCAGCAGGAAGGTAGAGGGACTTTACAATGAGCAGTTCTTC.

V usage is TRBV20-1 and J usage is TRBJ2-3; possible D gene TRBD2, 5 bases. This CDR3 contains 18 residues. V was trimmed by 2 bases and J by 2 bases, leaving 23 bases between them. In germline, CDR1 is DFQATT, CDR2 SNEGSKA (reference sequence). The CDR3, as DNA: TGCAGTGCTAGAATTTCGCCTCCGAGCGGCATGGCCACAGATACGCAGTATTTT. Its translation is CSARISPPSGMATDTQYF.

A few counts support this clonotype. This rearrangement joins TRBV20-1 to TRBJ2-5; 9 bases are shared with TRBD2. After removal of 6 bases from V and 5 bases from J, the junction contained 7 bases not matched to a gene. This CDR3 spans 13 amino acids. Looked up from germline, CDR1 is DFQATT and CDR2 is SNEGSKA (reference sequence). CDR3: CSAEREARETQYF. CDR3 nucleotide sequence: TGCAGTGCCGAGCGGGAGGCCAGGGAGACCCAGTACTTC.

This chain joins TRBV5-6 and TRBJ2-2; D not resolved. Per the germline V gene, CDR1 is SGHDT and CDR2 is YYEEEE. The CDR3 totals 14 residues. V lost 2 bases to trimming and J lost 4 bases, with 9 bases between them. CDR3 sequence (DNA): TGTGCCAGCAGCTTCAGGCTAATCACCGGGGAGCTGTTTTTT. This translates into CASSFRLITGELFF.

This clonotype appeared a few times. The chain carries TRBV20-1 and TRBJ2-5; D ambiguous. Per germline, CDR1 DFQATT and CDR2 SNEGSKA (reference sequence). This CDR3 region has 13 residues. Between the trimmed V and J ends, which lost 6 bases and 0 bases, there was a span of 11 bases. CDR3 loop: CSAPTGYQETQYF. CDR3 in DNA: TGCAGTGCCCCGACCGGGTACCAAGAGACCCAGTACTTC.

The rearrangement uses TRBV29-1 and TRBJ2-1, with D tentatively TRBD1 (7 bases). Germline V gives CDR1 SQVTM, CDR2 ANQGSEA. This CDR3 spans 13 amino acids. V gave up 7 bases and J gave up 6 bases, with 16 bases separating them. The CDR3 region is CSGRQGGSNEQFF. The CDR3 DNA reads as TGCAGCGGCCGCCAGGGGGGCTCCAATGAGCAGTTCTTC.

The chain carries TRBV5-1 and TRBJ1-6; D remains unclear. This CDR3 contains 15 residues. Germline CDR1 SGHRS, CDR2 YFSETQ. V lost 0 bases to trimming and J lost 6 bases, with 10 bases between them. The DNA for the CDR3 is TGCGCCAGCAGCTTGGCGAGGGAGACTAATTCACCCCTCCACTTT. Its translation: CASSLARETNSPLHF.

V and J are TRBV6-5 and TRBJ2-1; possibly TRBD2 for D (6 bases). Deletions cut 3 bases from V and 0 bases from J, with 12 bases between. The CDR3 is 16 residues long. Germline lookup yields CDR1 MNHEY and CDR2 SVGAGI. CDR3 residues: CASSYQRRGSYNEQFF. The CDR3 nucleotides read TGTGCCAGCAGTTATCAGCGGAGGGGCTCCTACAATGAGCAGTTCTTC.

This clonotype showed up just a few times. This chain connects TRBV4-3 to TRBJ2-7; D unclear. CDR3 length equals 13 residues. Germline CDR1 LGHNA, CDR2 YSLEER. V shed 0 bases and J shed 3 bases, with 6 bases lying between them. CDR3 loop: CASSQDESYEQYF. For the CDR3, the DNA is TGCGCCAGCAGCCAAGATGAGAGCTACGAGCAGTACTTC.

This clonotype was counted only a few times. CDR3 in DNA: TGTGCCAGCAGCCAAGAAATCGTGGGGAATGAGCAGTTCTTC. Amino acids: CASSQEIVGNEQFF. The chain recombines TRBV3-1 with TRBJ2-1, with D uncertain. CDR3 length: 14 amino acids. V was shortened by 0 bases and J by 7 bases, with 10 bases between the two germline ends. Germline V gene data show CDR1 as LGHDT and CDR2 as YNNKEL (reference sequence).

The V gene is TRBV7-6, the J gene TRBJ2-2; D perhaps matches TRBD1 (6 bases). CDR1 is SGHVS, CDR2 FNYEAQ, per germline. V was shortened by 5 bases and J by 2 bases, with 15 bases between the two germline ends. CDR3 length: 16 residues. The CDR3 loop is CASSPGVQANTGELFF. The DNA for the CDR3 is TGTGCCAGCAGCCCAGGGGTACAAGCTAACACCGGGGAGCTGTTTTTT.

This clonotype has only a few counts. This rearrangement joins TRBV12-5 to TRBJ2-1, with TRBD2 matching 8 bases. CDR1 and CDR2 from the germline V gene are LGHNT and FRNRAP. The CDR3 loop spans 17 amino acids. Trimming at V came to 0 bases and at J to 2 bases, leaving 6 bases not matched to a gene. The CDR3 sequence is CASGLVLAGGPYNEQFF. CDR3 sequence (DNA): TGTGCTAGTGGTTTGGTCCTGGCGGGGGGTCCCTACAATGAGCAGTTCTTC.